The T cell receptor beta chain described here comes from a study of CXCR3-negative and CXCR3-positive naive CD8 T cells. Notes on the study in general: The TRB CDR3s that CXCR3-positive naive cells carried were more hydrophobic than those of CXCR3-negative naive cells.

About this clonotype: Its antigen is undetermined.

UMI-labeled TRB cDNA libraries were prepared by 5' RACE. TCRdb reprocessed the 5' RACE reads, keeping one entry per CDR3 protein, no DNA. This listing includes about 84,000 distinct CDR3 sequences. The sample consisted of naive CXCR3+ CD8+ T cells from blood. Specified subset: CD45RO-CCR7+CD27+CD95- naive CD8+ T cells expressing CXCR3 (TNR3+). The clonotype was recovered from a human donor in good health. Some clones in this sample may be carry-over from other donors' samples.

CDR3 protein: CASTESTGLAVYEQFF. The rearrangement joins TRBV19 to TRBJ2-1; TCRdb calls TRBD2, which cannot be checked without DNA. The V gene's germline CDR1 is LNHDA and CDR2 SQIVND (reference sequence). This CDR3 has 16 amino acids.